This T cell receptor (beta chain) was recovered during a study of blood T cell repertoires in COVID-19. The wider study: Both acute and convalescent COVID-19 samples were obtained from the United States, Italy and Spain.

Ages ranged from about 18 to 89 years, with residence in about 23 US areas. Participant reports of clinical history set cohort assignment. In the original analysis: Estimation of nucleated cell counts relied on the amplification of reference gene primers. The table came from immunoSEQ multiplex PCR; TCRdb's copy has only in-frame clones and leaves some out. The DNA gave D and trimming, while V, J and clone size come from that table. The profile shows hundreds of thousands of clones, more than 70% of them singletons. Sequencing was carried out using PBMCs or T cells enriched from blood (not recorded which). The clonotype was recovered from a woman in her 40s with acute COVID-19.

The CDR3 DNA sequence: TGCGCCAGCAGCCACACCCTAGCGGGAATGGCAGATACGCAGTATTTT. Protein sequence: CASSHTLAGMADTQYF. The V gene is TRBV4-1, the J gene TRBJ2-3; TRBD2 agrees at 9 bases. V was clipped by 3 bases and J by 4 bases; unmatched bases: 8. This CDR3 has 16 amino acids. CDR1 MGHRA and CDR2 YSYEKL come from the germline V gene.